This T cell receptor beta chain was sequenced during a study of T cells after yellow fever vaccination. TCRdb itself ran the 5' RACE reads through MiXCR, one entry per CDR3 protein. The sample includes about 210,000 distinct CDR3 sequences, under 3.5% of them seen just once. This clonotype has at least ten counts. CDR1 and CDR2 from the germline V gene are DFQATT and SNEGSKA (reference sequence). The V and J ends lost 3 bases and 5 bases, in that order; junction bases with no gene match: 8. This CDR3 region has 14 residues. The clonotype comes from a young man who received the YFV17D yellow fever vaccine. The chain uses TRBV20-1 and TRBJ2-7; TRBD1 agrees at 9 bases. Source: CD4+ T cells sorted from PBMCs, taken 10 days after the yellow fever booster vaccination. The CDR3 DNA reads TGCAGTGCTAGCTCACAGGGGGCGCAGAACGAGCAGTACGTC. Its translation is CSASSQGAQNEQYV.